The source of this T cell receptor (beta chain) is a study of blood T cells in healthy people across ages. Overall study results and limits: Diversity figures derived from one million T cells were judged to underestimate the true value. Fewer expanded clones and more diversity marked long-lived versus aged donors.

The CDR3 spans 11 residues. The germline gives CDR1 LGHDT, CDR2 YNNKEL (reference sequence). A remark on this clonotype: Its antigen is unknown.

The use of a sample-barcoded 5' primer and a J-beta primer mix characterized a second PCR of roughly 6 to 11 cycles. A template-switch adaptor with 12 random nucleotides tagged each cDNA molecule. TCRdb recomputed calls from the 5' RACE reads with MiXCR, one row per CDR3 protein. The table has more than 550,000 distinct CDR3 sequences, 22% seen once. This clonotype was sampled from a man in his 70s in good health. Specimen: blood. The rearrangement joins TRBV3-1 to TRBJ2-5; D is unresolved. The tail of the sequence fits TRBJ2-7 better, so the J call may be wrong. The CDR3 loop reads CASSQSREQYF. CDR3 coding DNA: TGTGCCAGCAGCCAGAGCCGCGAGCAGTACTTC.